This passage covers 13 T cell receptor beta chains from one sample sequenced in a study of blood T cell repertoires in COVID-19. Libraries were prepared by immunoSEQ multiplex PCR; TCRdb keeps only in-frame clonotypes and omits some of them. The data contain about 150,000 clones, 65% to 90% of them seen just once; the ten biggest clones take up around an eighth. What was sequenced was peripheral blood. The receptors here all came from an older woman with COVID-19, enrolled during active disease.

The chain couples TRBV18 to TRBJ1-5; 11 bases are shared with TRBD1. The J segment lost 7 bases and the V segment lost 3 bases, leaving 8 bases of the junction unmatched. Germline V lookup: CDR1 KGHSH, CDR2 LQKENI. The CDR3 covers 16 residues. In DNA form, the CDR3 reads TGTGCCAGCTCACCTGGACAGGGGGCTTATCTCCAGCCCCAGCATTTT. This gives the protein CASSPGQGAYLQPQHF. Using reference TRBV18 and TRBJ1-5 for the parts outside the CDR3, the full variable domain is NAGVMQNPRHLVRRRGQEARLRCSPMKGHSHVYWYRQLPEEGLKFMVYLQKENIIDESGMPKERFSAEFPKEGPSILRIQQVVRGDSAAYFCASSPGQGAYLQPQHFGDGTRLSIL.

This sequence joins TRBV24-1 and TRBJ1-1; weak D call: TRBD1 (6 bases). Trimming pared 7 bases from V and 3 bases from J, leaving 11 bases between. The CDR3 sequence is 13 residues long. The V gene's germline CDR1 is KGHDR and CDR2 SFDVKD. The CDR3 spells CATRGQGDTEAFF. The CDR3 DNA follows: TGTGCCACCAGGGGACAAGGGGACACTGAAGCTTTCTTT.

The chain has TRBV2 and TRBJ2-5; perhaps TRBD1 as D (7 bases). V lost 7 bases, J lost 3 bases, and 18 bases lay in between. CDR1 is SNHLY and CDR2 is FYNNEI in the germline V gene. The length of the CDR3 is 15 residues. CDR3 DNA sequence: TGTGCCAGCACTCCCATTCAGGGGGGAAAAGAGACCCAGTACTTC. It specifies CASTPIQGGKETQYF.

The rearrangement joins TRBV5-1 to TRBJ1-1; tentative D call: TRBD1 (5 bases). V lost 3 bases and J lost 0, with 12 bases in between. Germline V gene data show CDR1 as SGHRS and CDR2 as YFSETQ. The length of the CDR3 is 15 residues. The CDR3 protein is CASSSWGELNTEAFF. The CDR3 DNA follows: TGCGCCAGCAGCTCTTGGGGGGAGTTGAACACTGAAGCTTTCTTT.

The chain carries TRBV4-2 and TRBJ2-1, with 12 bases that match TRBD2. The CDR3 contains 16 residues. V shed 1 base and J 6 bases; nucleotides not matched to a gene: 4. The V gene's germline CDR1 is LGHNA and CDR2 YNFKEQ. This chain's CDR3 is CASSQVPTSGGNEQFF. In DNA form, the CDR3 reads TGTGCCAGCAGCCAAGTACCGACTAGCGGGGGCAATGAGCAGTTCTTC.

This chain links TRBV18 with TRBJ2-1; D gene unclear. The V and J ends lost 3 bases and 6 bases respectively, with 12 bases between them. The CDR3 sequence is 14 residues long. Germline values: CDR1 KGHSH, CDR2 LQKENI. The CDR3 bases are TGTGCCAGCTCACCTCAACCATCCGGCAATGAGCAGTTCTTC. Translating gives CASSPQPSGNEQFF.

The chain uses TRBV29-1 and TRBJ1-2, with D possibly being TRBD1 (5 bases). V was pared by 6 bases and J by 7 bases, with 9 bases between. In germline, CDR1 is SQVTM, CDR2 ANQGSEA. The CDR3 has 10 amino acids. The CDR3 protein is CSVADSGYTF. The CDR3 DNA follows: TGCAGCGTGGCAGACAGTGGCTACACCTTC. The variable domain in full, completed from reference TRBV29-1 and TRBJ1-2, reads SAVISQKPSRDICQRGTSLTIQCQVDSQVTMMFWYRQQPGQSLTLIATANQGSEATYESGFVIDKFPISRPNLTFSTLTVSNMSPEDSSIYLCSVADSGYTFGSGTRLTVV.

On this clone: Other nucleotide sequences from this sample produce the same CDR3. The rearrangement uses TRBV5-6 and TRBJ2-7; D might be TRBD1 (5 bases). Germline V gives CDR1 SGHDT, CDR2 YYEEEE. CDR3 length: 12 amino acids. V was trimmed by 3 bases and J by 2 bases, leaving 6 bases between them. The DNA for the CDR3 is TGTGCCAGCAGCTCAGGGACCTACGAGCAGTACTTC. This gives the protein CASSSGTYEQYF. Combining the CDR3 with reference TRBV5-6 and TRBJ2-7 gives the whole variable domain DAGVTQSPTHLIKTRGQQVTLRCSPKSGHDTVSWYQQALGQGPQFIFQYYEEEERQRGNFPDRFSGHQFPNYSSELNVNALLLGDSALYLCASSSGTYEQYFGPGTRLTVT.

This clone was found once. This rearrangement joins TRBV6-1 to TRBJ1-1, with 7 bases aligning to TRBD1. Unmatched junction bases numbered 6, after V lost 0 bases and J lost 11 bases. The CDR3 has 13 amino acids. In germline, CDR1 is MNHNS, CDR2 SASEGT. The CDR3 is CASSEARGGAAFF. In nucleotides, the CDR3 is TGTGCCAGCAGTGAAGCGAGAGGGGGCGCGGCTTTCTTT.

The chain uses TRBV10-1 and TRBJ2-7; maybe TRBD2 (6 bases). V lost 11 bases and J 2 bases, leaving 16 bases between the germline ends. CDR1 and CDR2 from the germline V gene are WNHNN and SYGVQD (reference sequence). CDR3 length equals 13 residues. CDR3 amino acids: CARTQPGAYEQYF. The CDR3 DNA reads as TGCGCCCGCACTCAACCGGGGGCCTACGAGCAGTACTTC.

This rearrangement joins TRBV29-1 to TRBJ1-5; no clear D gene. The CDR3 consists of 13 residues. CDR1 is SQVTM, CDR2 ANQGSEA, per germline. Trimming stripped 5 bases from V and 0 bases from J, with 8 bases between. Here the CDR3 DNA reads TGCAGCGTTTCAGATAATAGCAATCAGCCCCAGCATTTT. Translated, it gives CSVSDNSNQPQHF. Full variable domain (missing parts from reference TRBV29-1 and TRBJ1-5): SAVISQKPSRDICQRGTSLTIQCQVDSQVTMMFWYRQQPGQSLTLIATANQGSEATYESGFVIDKFPISRPNLTFSTLTVSNMSPEDSSIYLCSVSDNSNQPQHFGDGTRLSIL.

V usage is TRBV18 and J usage is TRBJ1-1; D gene uncertain. This CDR3 has 14 amino acids. Trimming removed 3 bases from V and 4 bases from J, with 12 bases in between. Germline V gene lookup returns CDR1 KGHSH and CDR2 LQKENI. Here the CDR3 reads CASSPPTRGTEAFF. In DNA, the CDR3 is TGTGCCAGCTCACCCCCCACTCGGGGCACTGAAGCTTTCTTT.

The gene calls are TRBV2 and TRBJ2-5; TRBD2 matches 15 bases. This CDR3 has 17 amino acids. V shed 3 bases, J shed 5 bases, and the junction held 7 bases outside the gene matches. Germline-derived CDR1 and CDR2 are SNHLY and FYNNEI. The CDR3 nucleotides are TGTGCCAGCAGTGACCCCGGGACTAGCGGGGGGAGGGAGACCCAGTACTTC. As protein: CASSDPGTSGGRETQYF. Complete variable domain (other parts from reference TRBV2 and TRBJ2-5): EPEVTQTPSHQVTQMGQEVILRCVPISNHLYFYWYRQILGQKVEFLVSFYNNEISEKSEIFDDQFSVERPDGSNFTLKIRSTKLEDSAMYFCASSDPGTSGGRETQYFGPGTRLLVL.